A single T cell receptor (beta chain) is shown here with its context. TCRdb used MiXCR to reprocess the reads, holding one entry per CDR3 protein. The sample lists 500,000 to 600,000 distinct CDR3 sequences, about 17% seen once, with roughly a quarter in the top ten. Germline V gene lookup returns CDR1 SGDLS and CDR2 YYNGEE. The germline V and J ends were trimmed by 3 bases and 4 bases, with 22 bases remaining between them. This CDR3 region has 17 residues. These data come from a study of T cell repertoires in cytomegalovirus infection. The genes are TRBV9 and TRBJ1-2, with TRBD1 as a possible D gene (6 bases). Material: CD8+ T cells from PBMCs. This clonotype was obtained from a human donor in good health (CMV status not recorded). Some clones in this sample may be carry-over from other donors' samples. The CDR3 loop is CASSAGQSSRPSYGYTF. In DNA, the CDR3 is TGTGCCAGCAGCGCAGGACAGAGCTCGAGGCCTAGCTATGGCTACACCTTC.